Listed below are T cell receptor beta chains from one sample, sequenced in a study of vaccination effects on CD4 cells after COVID-19. Antigens of these TCRs are unknown. Produced via immunoSEQ multiplex PCR; TCRdb's table is partial and in-frame only. The table lists 55,000 to 70,000 clones, 76% of them singletons. The source was CD4+ T cells from PBMCs cultured with HCoV-OC43 spike peptides, collected after COVID-19 vaccination. These receptors were collected from a human donor who received a COVID-19 vaccine. CDR3s include the opening cysteine and the closing phenylalanine or tryptophan. The order of the fields is clone size, J gene, CDR3 length, V gene, D gene, CDR3 protein, CDR3 DNA. D genes are given only for firm matches. For some rows the clone size is stated as once, few or many, or as a class when expanded; others skip it.

few | TRBJ2-5 | 15 | TRBV5-1 | - | CASSPWTVDQETQYF | TGCGCCAGCAGCCCTTGGACAGTTGACCAAGAGACCCAGTACTTC
- | TRBJ1-1 | 14 | TRBV6-5 | - | CASGPRGQLAEAFF | TGTGCCAGCGGTCCTCGAGGACAGCTAGCTGAAGCTTTCTTT
- | TRBJ1-4 | 14 | TRBV6-1 | - | CASSEGTANEKLFF | TGTGCCAGCAGTGAAGGGACAGCAAATGAAAAACTGTTTTTT
- | TRBJ2-2 | 17 | TRBV19 | TRBD1 | CASSVRDRGANTGELFF | TGTGCCAGTAGTGTAAGGGACAGGGGCGCGAACACCGGGGAGCTGTTTTTT
- | TRBJ2-2 | 12 | TRBV30 | - | CAWSVGPRELFF | TGTGCCTGGAGTGTGGGACCTCGGGAGCTGTTTTTT
- | TRBJ2-1 | 16 | TRBV7-6 | TRBD2 | CASSRTGTSGGIEQFF | TGTGCCAGCAGCCGTACCGGGACTAGCGGGGGGATTGAGCAGTTCTTC
- | TRBJ2-5 | 13 | TRBV5-1 | - | CASSLGLGGTQYF | TGCGCCAGCAGCTTGGGACTAGGAGGGACCCAGTACTTC
- | TRBJ2-3 | 15 | TRBV19 | - | CASSDRDRSTDTQYF | TGTGCCAGTAGTGACCGGGACCGCAGCACAGATACGCAGTATTTT
- | TRBJ2-1 | 14 | TRBV6-5 | - | CASTPGVPYNEQFF | TGTGCCAGCACTCCAGGGGTCCCCTACAATGAGCAGTTCTTC
- | TRBJ2-5 | 13 | TRBV7-2 | - | CASSPPDGLTQYF | TGTGCCAGCAGCCCCCCGGACGGCCTCACCCAGTACTTC
medium-sized | TRBJ1-2 | 14 | TRBV6-5 | TRBD1 | CASRSTGQVYGYTF | TGTGCCAGCAGATCGACAGGGCAAGTCTATGGCTACACCTTC
- | TRBJ2-1 | 11 | TRBV28 | - | CASSYQWEQFF | TGTGCCAGCAGCTACCAATGGGAGCAGTTCTTC
- | TRBJ2-5 | 12 | TRBV30 | - | CAWRIREETQYF | TGTGCCTGGAGGATCAGGGAAGAGACCCAGTACTTC
- | TRBJ1-1 | 12 | TRBV29-1 | - | CSVVVGFTEAFF | TGCAGCGTTGTTGTGGGTTTCACTGAAGCTTTCTTT
once | TRBJ2-1 | 15 | TRBV16 | TRBD2 | CASSPTSGAYNEQFF | TGTGCCAGCAGCCCGACTAGCGGGGCGTACAATGAGCAGTTCTTC
- | TRBJ2-3 | 12 | TRBV28 | - | CASSLLTDTQYF | TGTGCCAGCAGTCTCCTCACAGATACGCAGTATTTT
- | TRBJ2-3 | 17 | TRBV6-4 | TRBD2 | CASREHTSGGGTDTQYF | TGTGCCAGCAGGGAACACACTAGCGGAGGGGGCACAGATACGCAGTATTTT
- | TRBJ2-5 | 15 | TRBV5-5 | - | CASSSTSRARETQYF | TGTGCCAGCAGCTCTACCTCGAGGGCAAGGGAGACCCAGTACTTC